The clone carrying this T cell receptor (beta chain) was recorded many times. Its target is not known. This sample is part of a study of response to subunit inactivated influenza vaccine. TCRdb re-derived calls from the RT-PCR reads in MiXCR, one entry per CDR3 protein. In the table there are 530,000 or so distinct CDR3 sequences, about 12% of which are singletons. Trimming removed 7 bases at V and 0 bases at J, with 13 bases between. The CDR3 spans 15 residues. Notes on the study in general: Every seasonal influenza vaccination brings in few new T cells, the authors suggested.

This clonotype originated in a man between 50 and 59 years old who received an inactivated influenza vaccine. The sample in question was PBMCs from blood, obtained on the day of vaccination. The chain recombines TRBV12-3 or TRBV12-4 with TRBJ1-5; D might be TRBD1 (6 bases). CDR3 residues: CASTDSFDSNQPQHF. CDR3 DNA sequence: TGTGCCAGCACGGACAGTTTCGATAGCAATCAGCCCCAGCATTTT.